The 30 T cell receptor beta chains below all came from one sample that was sequenced in a study of cytomegalovirus exposure and HLA in healthy donors. PCR employed 60 Vbeta and 13 Jbeta primers. Assay used: immunoSEQ multiplex PCR; TCRdb lists only in-frame clones, some missing. This table has about 200,000 clones, approximately 83% appearing once. The sequenced material came from PBMCs. The source is a girl aged 5-17 years in good health and CMV-seronegative.

The chain links TRBV25-1 to TRBJ2-1; 7 bases are shared with TRBD2. The CDR3 has 14 amino acids. Germline V gene lookup returns CDR1 MGHDK and CDR2 SYGVNS. The V and J ends lost 4 bases and 2 bases, in that order; junction bases with no gene match: 2. CDR3 DNA sequence: TGTGCCAGCAGTGGCCTAGCGGCCTACAATGAGCAGTTCTTC. Protein product: CASSGLAAYNEQFF.

The chain employs TRBV7-2 and TRBJ1-1, with D uncertain. Germline CDR1 is SGHTA and CDR2 is FQGNSA. V gave up 1 base and J gave up 1 base, with 10 bases separating them. This CDR3 is 15 amino acids long. CDR3 sequence: CASSLDTSRNTEAFF. The DNA for the CDR3 is TGTGCCAGCAGCTTAGATACATCCAGGAACACTGAAGCTTTCTTT.

This chain connects TRBV30 to TRBJ1-2; 7 nucleotides agree with TRBD1. This CDR3 contains 12 residues. The V gene end was trimmed by 3 bases and the J gene end by 8 bases; junction bases not matched to a gene: 6. Germline V gene lookup returns CDR1 GTSNPN and CDR2 SVGIG (reference sequence). CDR3 protein: CAWSQGGTGYTF. For the CDR3, the DNA is TGTGCCTGGAGCCAAGGGGGCACGGGCTACACCTTC.

The J gene is TRBJ2-4, the V gene TRBV28; TRBD1 matches 11 bases. V lost 6 bases to trimming and J lost 7 bases; unmatched junction nucleotides: 8. This CDR3 is 15 amino acids long. Germline V gene data show CDR1 as MDHEN and CDR2 as SYDVKM. The CDR3: CASSSAGTGGNIQYF. The CDR3 DNA reads TGTGCCAGCAGCTCGGCCGGGACAGGGGGTAACATTCAGTACTTC.

The rearrangement uses TRBV4-1 and TRBJ2-1; 12 positions match TRBD1. Germline V lookup: CDR1 MGHRA, CDR2 YSYEKL. V trimming: 0 bases; J trimming: 15 bases; junction bases outside the gene matches: 15. The CDR3 length is 17 residues. CDR3 sequence: CASSQDNDGTGGGQGFF. For the CDR3, the DNA is TGCGCCAGCAGCCAAGATAATGATGGGACAGGGGGCGGACAGGGGTTCTTC.

The chain joins TRBV27 to TRBJ2-5; D remains ambiguous. Germline V CDR1 and CDR2: MNHEY, SMNVEV (reference sequence). The CDR3 length is 14 residues. V was clipped by 3 bases and J by 4 bases, with 12 bases between them. CDR3 protein: CASSFSTGGETQYF. CDR3 in DNA: TGTGCCAGCAGTTTTAGTACGGGTGGAGAGACCCAGTACTTC.

This clone was seen once. CDR3 in amino acids: CASSSHPTGEAFF. The CDR3 DNA reads as TGTGCCAGCAGTTCGCACCCGACAGGGGAAGCTTTCTTT. V gene TRBV28 combines with J gene TRBJ1-1; 7 nucleotides align to TRBD1. J lost 8 bases, V lost 4 bases, and 7 bases had no gene match. The CDR3 is made up of 13 amino acids. Germline assignment: CDR1 MDHEN and CDR2 SYDVKM.

The gene calls are TRBV28 and TRBJ2-1, with TRBD2 matching 11 bases. The CDR3 covers 16 residues. Trimming cost V 6 bases and J 4 bases; bases outside gene matches: 8. CDR1 is MDHEN, CDR2 SYDVKM, per germline. CDR3 amino acids: CASRVKLAGVYNEQFF. CDR3 in DNA: TGTGCCAGCAGGGTAAAACTAGCGGGAGTTTACAATGAGCAGTTCTTC. The complete variable domain, with remaining parts taken from reference TRBV28 and TRBJ2-1, reads DVKVTQSSRYLVKRTGEKVFLECVQDMDHENMFWYRQDPGLGLRLIYFSYDVKMKEKGDIPEGYSVSREKKERFSLILESASTNQTSMYLCASRVKLAGVYNEQFFGPGTRLTVL.

There are a few counts of this clone. The rearrangement uses TRBV4-1 and TRBJ1-1; D possibly corresponds to TRBD1 (6 bases). V dropped 0 bases and J dropped 3 bases, with 20 bases sitting between them. The CDR3 is 18 amino acids. CDR1 is MGHRA, CDR2 YSYEKL, per germline. The CDR3 bases are TGCGCCAGCAGCCAAGATGAGCGGACAGCAGGGTGGGACACTGAAGCTTTCTTT. Translation: CASSQDERTAGWDTEAFF.

The CDR3 nucleotides read TGTGCCAGCAGCTTAGATCAGGGGTTAAACTATGGCTACACCTTC. This encodes CASSLDQGLNYGYTF. The genes are TRBV11-2 and TRBJ1-2; a possible D gene is TRBD1 (6 bases). The CDR3 is 15 residues long. The V gene lost 0 bases and the J gene lost 2 bases, with 10 bases spanning the gap. Germline CDR1 is SGHAT and CDR2 is FQNNGV.

The rearrangement links TRBV29-1 to TRBJ2-3, with 12 nucleotides matching TRBD2. The ends lost 0 bases at V and 5 bases at J; junction bases unmatched: 0. The CDR3 extends over 14 amino acids. Germline CDR1 SQVTM, CDR2 ANQGSEA. The CDR3 DNA is TGCAGCGTTGAAGAACTAGCGGGAGGAGATACGCAGTATTTT. The encoded protein is CSVEELAGGDTQYF.

The chain is built from TRBV28 and TRBJ2-1, with a possible D match to TRBD1 (6 bases). The V and J ends lost 6 bases and 1 base respectively, with 10 bases between them. The CDR3 has 14 residues. The germline gives CDR1 MDHEN, CDR2 SYDVKM. The CDR3 loop reads CASSRGRSYNEQFF. For the CDR3, the DNA is TGTGCCAGCAGCAGGGGTAGGTCCTACAATGAGCAGTTCTTC.

The gene calls are TRBV2 and TRBJ2-3; 12 nucleotides align to TRBD2. The J segment lost 3 bases and the V segment lost 9 bases, leaving 1 base of the junction unmatched. This CDR3 is 13 amino acids long. Germline CDR1 is SNHLY and CDR2 is FYNNEI. The CDR3 sequence: CARGTSGTDTQYF. CDR3 nucleotides: TGTGCCAGGGGGACTAGCGGGACAGATACGCAGTATTTT.

The J gene is TRBJ1-1, the V gene TRBV30; unclear D gene. This CDR3 is built from 13 residues. The germline V gene encodes CDR1 GTSNPN and CDR2 SVGIG (reference sequence). Trimming left V 4 bases short and J 1 base short, with 10 bases between. The CDR3 loop reads CAWTVTENTEAFF. In DNA, the CDR3 is TGTGCCTGGACCGTAACAGAGAACACTGAAGCTTTCTTT.

The V call is TRBV2, the J call TRBJ2-6; 11 bases align to TRBD2. This CDR3 has 17 residues. With V trimmed by 8 bases and J by 2 bases, 8 bases remained unmatched. Germline CDR1 and CDR2: SNHLY and FYNNEI. CDR3 region: CASATSGGLAGANVLTF. As DNA, the CDR3 is TGTGCCAGCGCCACTAGCGGGGGTTTAGCTGGGGCCAACGTCCTGACTTTC. The full variable domain, its missing parts supplied by reference TRBV2 and TRBJ2-6, is EPEVTQTPSHQVTQMGQEVILRCVPISNHLYFYWYRQILGQKVEFLVSFYNNEISEKSEIFDDQFSVERPDGSNFTLKIRSTKLEDSAMYFCASATSGGLAGANVLTFGAGSRLTVL.

J is TRBJ2-6 and V is TRBV2; 7 positions agree with TRBD1. V shed 6 bases and J 7 bases; nucleotides not matched to a gene: 12. Germline values: CDR1 SNHLY, CDR2 FYNNEI. This CDR3 region has 16 residues. CDR3 sequence reads: CASSPDDRVRANVLTF. The CDR3 DNA follows: TGTGCCAGCAGCCCGGATGACAGGGTTAGAGCCAACGTCCTGACTTTC. The full variable domain, with the rest looked up from reference TRBV2 and TRBJ2-6, is EPEVTQTPSHQVTQMGQEVILRCVPISNHLYFYWYRQILGQKVEFLVSFYNNEISEKSEIFDDQFSVERPDGSNFTLKIRSTKLEDSAMYFCASSPDDRVRANVLTFGAGSRLTVL.

The chain carries TRBV5-6 and TRBJ2-1; TRBD2 matches at 8 bases. Germline CDR1 is SGHDT and CDR2 is YYEEEE. The CDR3 totals 14 residues. After removal of 4 bases from V and 11 bases from J, the junction contained 11 bases not matched to a gene. The CDR3 DNA reads as TGTGCCAGCAGCCCGGATCCTACTAGCGGCCAGCAGTTCTTC. As protein: CASSPDPTSGQQFF. Full variable domain (remainder filled in from reference TRBV5-6 and TRBJ2-1): DAGVTQSPTHLIKTRGQQVTLRCSPKSGHDTVSWYQQALGQGPQFIFQYYEEEERQRGNFPDRFSGHQFPNYSSELNVNALLLGDSALYLCASSPDPTSGQQFFGPGTRLTVL.

The V and J genes are TRBV27 and TRBJ2-7, with no clear D. CDR3 length: 13 residues. V lost 6 bases to trimming and J lost 3 bases, with 12 bases between them. Germline V gives CDR1 MNHEY, CDR2 SMNVEV (reference sequence). This CDR3 reads CASSFQQFYEQYF. The CDR3 bases are TGTGCCAGCAGCTTTCAACAGTTCTACGAGCAGTACTTC.

The genes are TRBV18 and TRBJ2-4; unclear D gene. The germline V gene has CDR1 KGHSH and CDR2 LQKENI. Trimming took off 2 bases at V and 0 bases at J, with 11 bases between the two ends. CDR3 length: 16 residues. The CDR3 nucleotides read TGTGCCAGCTCACCATTTCCACGAGCAGCCAAAAACATTCAGTACTTC. Amino acids: CASSPFPRAAKNIQYF.

V gene TRBV7-9 combines with J gene TRBJ2-1, with TRBD2 as a possible D gene (7 bases). This CDR3 contains 15 residues. V lost 5 bases to trimming and J lost 4 bases, with 15 bases between them. The V gene's germline CDR1 is SEHNR and CDR2 FQNEAQ (reference sequence). CDR3 in amino acids: CASSVSGTFYNEQFF. The DNA for the CDR3 is TGTGCCAGCAGCGTGAGCGGGACATTTTACAATGAGCAGTTCTTC.

The chain is built from TRBV25-1 and TRBJ2-1, with a tentative D call TRBD2 (6 bases). Trimming cost V 5 bases and J 9 bases, with 20 bases left between them. Germline loops: CDR1 MGHDK, CDR2 SYGVNS. This CDR3 region has 15 residues. The CDR3 nucleotides read TGTGCCAGCAGTTCCTCCGGGAGCCCGTTTGGTGAGCAGTTCTTC. Translating gives CASSSSGSPFGEQFF.

The genes are TRBV5-1 and TRBJ1-2, with 7 bases that match TRBD1. CDR1 and CDR2 (germline): SGHRS, YFSETQ. The CDR3 spans 15 residues. After removal of 4 bases from V and 4 bases from J, the junction contained 10 bases not matched to a gene. Written as DNA, the CDR3 is TGCGCCAGCAGCAGTGGGACAGTAAATTCCTATGGCTACACCTTC. The encoded protein is CASSSGTVNSYGYTF.

The chain joins TRBV7-9 to TRBJ1-5; weak D call: TRBD1 (5 bases). Trimming shortened V by 1 base and J by 0 bases, and 10 bases separated the two germline ends. The CDR3 length is 16 residues. From germline, CDR1 is SEHNR and CDR2 FQNEAQ (reference sequence). As DNA, the CDR3 is TGTGCCAGCAGCTTAGTGACAGATTTTAGCAATCAGCCCCAGCATTTT. Translated, it gives CASSLVTDFSNQPQHF.

The V and J genes are TRBV7-6 and TRBJ1-4; D perhaps matches TRBD1 (5 bases). The CDR3 is 14 amino acids. CDR1 is SGHVS and CDR2 is FNYEAQ in the germline V gene. Trimming stripped 2 bases from V and 8 bases from J, with 12 bases between. CDR3: CASSLTGVWEKLFF. The CDR3 coding sequence is TGTGCCAGCAGCTTAACAGGCGTATGGGAAAAACTGTTTTTT.

A single count supports this clone. This chain joins TRBV7-2 and TRBJ2-5, with D tentatively TRBD2 (5 bases). The V end was cut by 5 bases, the J end by 2 bases, with 15 bases between. Germline loops: CDR1 SGHTA, CDR2 FQGNSA. The CDR3 loop spans 15 amino acids. The CDR3 nucleotides read TGTGCCAGCAGCCCCCGGTCGGGGAGACAAGAGACCCAGTACTTC. Protein product: CASSPRSGRQETQYF.

This chain connects TRBV6-1 to TRBJ1-6; TRBD1 matches 10 bases. The CDR3 runs 15 residues. J lost 9 bases, V lost 4 bases, and 6 bases had no gene match. CDR1 is MNHNS and CDR2 is SASEGT in the germline V gene. The CDR3 nucleotides read TGTGCCAGCAGTGCCCAGGGACAGGGGACTTCACCCCTCCACTTT. Encoded protein: CASSAQGQGTSPLHF.

The chain carries TRBV27 and TRBJ2-3; no reliable D call. Germline CDR1 MNHEY, CDR2 SMNVEV (reference sequence). Trimming cost V 0 bases and J 0 bases, with 4 bases left between them. The CDR3 spans 14 residues. The CDR3 sequence is CASSLSSSTDTQYF. In nucleotides, the CDR3 is TGTGCCAGCAGTTTATCGAGTAGCACAGATACGCAGTATTTT.

The chain recombines TRBV4-2 with TRBJ2-1; TRBD2 matches at 9 bases. The length of the CDR3 is 16 residues. Per the germline V gene, CDR1 is LGHNA and CDR2 is YNFKEQ. V gave up 3 bases and J gave up 12 bases; unmatched junction bases: 15. For the CDR3, the DNA is TGTGCCAGCAGCCAGGAAGCCGACGGACTAGCGAGACTGCAGTTCTTC. Its translation: CASSQEADGLARLQFF.

The chain employs TRBV5-1 and TRBJ2-5; TRBD2 matches 12 bases. CDR1 and CDR2 (germline): SGHRS, YFSETQ. J lost 0 bases, V lost 4 bases, and 7 bases had no gene match. CDR3 length equals 17 residues. The CDR3 spells CASSVGTSGWDQETQYF. The CDR3 nucleotides are TGCGCCAGCAGCGTCGGGACTAGCGGGTGGGACCAAGAGACCCAGTACTTC.

This clone was recorded only once. The chain couples TRBV2 to TRBJ1-6; possibly TRBD1 for D (5 bases). The germline gives CDR1 SNHLY, CDR2 FYNNEI. The CDR3 extends over 15 amino acids. V was shortened by 1 base and J by 9 bases, with 13 bases between the two germline ends. The DNA of the CDR3 is TGTGCCAGCAGTGAAGGGGGGACTTTCGGTTCACCCCTCCACTTT. Translated, it gives CASSEGGTFGSPLHF.